Listed below are T cell receptor beta chains from one sample, sequenced in a study of blood T cells in healthy people across ages. TCRdb used MiXCR to reprocess the 5' RACE reads, holding one entry per CDR3 protein. The profile covers more than 500,000 distinct CDR3 sequences, with about 27% appearing a single time and under 4.5% taken by the ten largest. In addition, the sample was reused for a study of T cells of mothers and their children.

The sample comprised blood. Receptors were obtained from a boy younger than 10 in good health. Each CDR3 is given with its conserved first and last residue. D genes are given only for firm matches. A clone size is listed for some rows: how often the clone was seen (once, few, many), or a class if it is expanded.

CASSQGQEAWGEQFF | TGTGCCAGCAGCCAGGGACAGGAGGCTTGGGGCGAACAGTTCTTC | few | TRBV5-6 | 15 | TRBD1 | TRBJ2-1
CASSLNEETQYF | TGTGCCAGCAGCTTGAACGAAGAGACCCAGTACTTC | many | TRBV5-6 | 12 | NA | TRBJ2-5
CASSYGARGLGSEQYF | TGTGCCAGCAGTTACGGGGCTCGGGGATTGGGGTCCGAGCAGTACTTC | NA | TRBV6-6 | 16 | NA | TRBJ2-7
CASSSGRAPYEQYF | TGCGCCAGCAGCAGCGGGAGGGCCCCCTACGAGCAGTACTTC | NA | TRBV10-1 | 14 | TRBD2 | TRBJ2-7
CASSWGRNTEAFF | TGTGCCAGCAGCTGGGGACGGAACACTGAAGCTTTCTTT | few | TRBV9 | 13 | NA | TRBJ1-1
CASSLTGSLGWETQYF | TGTGCCAGCAGCTTAACCGGGAGTTTAGGGTGGGAGACCCAGTACTTC | NA | TRBV7-2 | 16 | NA | TRBJ2-5
CAISPASGKTDTQYF | TGTGCCATCAGCCCCGCTAGCGGGAAAACAGATACGCAGTATTTT | few | TRBV10-3 | 15 | TRBD2 | TRBJ2-3
CASSYKQGGDTQYF | TGTGCCAGCAGTTATAAACAGGGCGGAGATACGCAGTATTTT | NA | TRBV6-5 | 14 | NA | TRBJ2-3
CSVETGAGDLYEQYF | TGCAGCGTTGAAACTGGGGCAGGGGATTTGTACGAGCAGTACTTC | NA | TRBV29-1 | 15 | NA | TRBJ2-7
CASSVRDRYEQYF | TGTGCCAGCAGCGTTCGGGACAGGTACGAGCAGTACTTC | NA | TRBV7-4 | 13 | TRBD1 | TRBJ2-7
CASSLIPRADEKLFF | TGTGCCAGCAGTTTAATACCCAGGGCGGATGAAAAACTGTTTTTT | NA | TRBV6-2/TRBV6-3 | 15 | NA | TRBJ1-4
CASSYSDRRETQYF | TGTGCCAGCAGTTACTCGGACAGGCGGGAGACCCAGTACTTC | few | TRBV6-5 | 14 | TRBD1 | TRBJ2-5
CASSQEVNSPEQYF | TGTGCCAGCAGCCAAGAGGTCAACTCGCCGGAGCAGTACTTC | many | TRBV4-2 | 14 | NA | TRBJ2-7
CASSLSGRRRANYGYTF | TGTGCCAGCAGTTTAAGCGGGCGTCGGAGAGCTAACTATGGCTACACCTTC | few | TRBV12-3/TRBV12-4 | 17 | NA | TRBJ1-2
CAWPPDRGYGYTF | TGTGCCTGGCCGCCCGACAGGGGCTATGGCTACACCTTC | few | TRBV30 | 13 | TRBD1 | TRBJ1-2
CASSPSTGPSGNTIYF | TGTGCCAGCAGCCCCAGCACAGGGCCCTCTGGAAACACCATATATTTT | few | TRBV5-5 | 16 | NA | TRBJ1-3
CASSTGTDEAFF | TGTGCCAGCAGCACCGGGACAGATGAAGCTTTCTTT | NA | TRBV6-6 | 12 | TRBD1 | TRBJ1-1
CASSPSGRTEEQYF | TGTGCCAGCAGTCCTAGCGGGAGGACCGAGGAGCAGTACTTC | NA | TRBV7-9 | 14 | TRBD2 | TRBJ2-7
CASSPGQGGQEQYF | TGTGCCAGCTCACCGGGACAGGGGGGTCAGGAGCAGTACTTC | NA | TRBV18 | 14 | TRBD1 | TRBJ2-7
CASSTTGPGEYNEQFF | TGTGCCAGCAGTACGACAGGGCCGGGGGAGTACAATGAGCAGTTCTTC | once | TRBV6-6 | 16 | NA | TRBJ2-1
CASSPTSDDGYTF | TGTGCCAGCTCACCAACCTCGGACGATGGCTACACCTTC | NA | TRBV18 | 13 | NA | TRBJ1-2
CASTSGGDTQYF | TGTGCCAGCACCTCCGGGGGAGATACGCAGTATTTT | NA | TRBV7-2 | 12 | NA | TRBJ2-3
CAISESGHQETQYF | TGTGCCATCAGTGAGTCCGGCCACCAAGAGACCCAGTACTTC | NA | TRBV10-3 | 14 | NA | TRBJ2-5
CASITAGPFNEQFF | TGTGCCAGCATCACGGCGGGACCCTTCAATGAGCAGTTCTTC | few | TRBV6-6 | 14 | NA | TRBJ2-1
CSGGQGEGYGYTF | TGCAGCGGCGGACAGGGCGAAGGCTATGGCTACACCTTC | NA | TRBV29-1 | 13 | TRBD1 | TRBJ1-2
CASTTREGFGEQYF | TGTGCCAGCACCACAAGGGAGGGTTTCGGCGAGCAGTACTTC | NA | TRBV12-3/TRBV12-4 | 14 | TRBD2 | TRBJ2-7
CASSLGDSLAKNIQYF | TGTGCCAGCAGCTTAGGGGACAGTCTAGCCAAAAACATTCAGTACTTC | NA | TRBV7-2 | 16 | TRBD1 | TRBJ2-4
CASSERIPYTEAFF | TGCGCCAGCAGTGAACGGATTCCCTACACTGAAGCTTTCTTT | NA | TRBV10-2 | 14 | NA | TRBJ1-1
CASSVDGDRGSEQYF | TGTGCCAGCAGCGTAGATGGGGACAGGGGTAGCGAGCAGTACTTC | few | TRBV9 | 15 | TRBD1 | TRBJ2-7
CASSSINYEQYF | TGTGCCAGCAGCTCTATTAACTACGAGCAGTACTTC | once | TRBV7-9 | 12 | NA | TRBJ2-7
CASSSRLAGELFF | TGTGCCAGCAGCTCAAGACTAGCCGGGGAGCTGTTTTTT | NA | TRBV5-5 | 13 | NA | TRBJ2-2
CASSPRTGSATYGYTF | TGTGCCAGCAGCCCCCGGACAGGGAGTGCAACCTATGGCTACACCTTC | few | TRBV3-1 | 16 | TRBD1 | TRBJ1-2
CSAGGISGQNQETQYF | TGCAGTGCGGGGGGCATTAGCGGACAGAACCAAGAGACCCAGTACTTC | NA | TRBV20-1 | 16 | NA | TRBJ2-5
CSARDLTDYMNTEAFF | TGCAGTGCTAGAGATCTAACAGACTACATGAACACTGAAGCTTTCTTT | once | TRBV20-1 | 16 | NA | TRBJ1-1
CATCPGDGGYEQYF | TGTGCCACCTGCCCGGGGGATGGAGGGTACGAGCAGTACTTC | NA | TRBV12-3/TRBV12-4 | 14 | NA | TRBJ2-7
CATSDSRQGNNEQYF | TGTGCCACCAGTGATTCTCGACAGGGAAATAACGAGCAGTACTTC | NA | TRBV24-1 | 15 | TRBD1 | TRBJ2-7
CASSLQNSMNTEAFF | TGTGCCAGCAGCCTTCAGAACTCGATGAACACTGAAGCTTTCTTT | few | TRBV14 | 15 | NA | TRBJ1-1
CASSREGLAGVGETQYF | TGCGCCAGCAGCCGAGAGGGACTAGCGGGAGTGGGAGAGACCCAGTACTTC | few | TRBV4-3 | 17 | TRBD2 | TRBJ2-5
CASSREASPFVETQYF | TGTGCCAGCAGTCGGGAGGCTAGCCCTTTTGTCGAGACCCAGTACTTC | NA | TRBV27 | 16 | TRBD2 | TRBJ2-5
CASSLRADSANYGYTF | TGCGCCAGCAGCTTGCGAGCGGACAGCGCTAACTATGGCTACACCTTC | NA | TRBV5-1 | 16 | NA | TRBJ1-2
CASSLGSSGGSDTQYF | TGCGCCAGCAGCTTGGGGTCCAGCGGGGGATCAGATACGCAGTATTTT | few | TRBV5-1 | 16 | TRBD2 | TRBJ2-3